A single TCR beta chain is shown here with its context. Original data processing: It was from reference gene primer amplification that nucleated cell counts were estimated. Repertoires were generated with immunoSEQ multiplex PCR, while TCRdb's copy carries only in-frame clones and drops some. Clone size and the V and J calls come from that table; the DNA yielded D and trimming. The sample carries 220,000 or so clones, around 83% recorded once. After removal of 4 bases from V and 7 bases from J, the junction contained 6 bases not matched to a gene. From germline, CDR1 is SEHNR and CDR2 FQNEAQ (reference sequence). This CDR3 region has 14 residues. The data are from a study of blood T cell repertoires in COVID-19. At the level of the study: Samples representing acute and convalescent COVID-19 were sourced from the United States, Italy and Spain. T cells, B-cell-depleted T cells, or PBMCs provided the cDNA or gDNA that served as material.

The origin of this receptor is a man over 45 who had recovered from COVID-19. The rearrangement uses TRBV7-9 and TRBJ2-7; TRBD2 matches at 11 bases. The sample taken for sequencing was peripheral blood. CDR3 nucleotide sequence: TGTGCCAGCAGCTCGACTAGCGGGAATTGGGAGCAGTACTTC. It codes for CASSSTSGNWEQYF.